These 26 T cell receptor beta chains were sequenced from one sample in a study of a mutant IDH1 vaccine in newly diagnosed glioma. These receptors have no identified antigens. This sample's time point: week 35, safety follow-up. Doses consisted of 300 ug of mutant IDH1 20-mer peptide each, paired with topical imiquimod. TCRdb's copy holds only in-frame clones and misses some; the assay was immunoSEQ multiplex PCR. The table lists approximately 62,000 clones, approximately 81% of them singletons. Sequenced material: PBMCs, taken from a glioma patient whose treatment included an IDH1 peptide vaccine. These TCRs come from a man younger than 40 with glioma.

This CDR3 is CASNERGWGYTF. The CDR3 DNA is TGTGCCAGCAACGAAAGGGGGTGGGGCTACACCTTC. The chain carries TRBV2 and TRBJ1-2, with D possibly being TRBD1 (6 bases). The CDR3 sequence is 12 residues long. V lost 7 bases and J lost 8, with 14 bases in between. Per the germline V gene, CDR1 is SNHLY and CDR2 is FYNNEI.

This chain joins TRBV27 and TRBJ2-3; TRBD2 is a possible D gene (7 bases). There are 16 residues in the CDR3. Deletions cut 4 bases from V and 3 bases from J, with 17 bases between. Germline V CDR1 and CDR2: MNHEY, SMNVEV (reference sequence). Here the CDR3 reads CASSSSMRGGTDTQYF. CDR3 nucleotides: TGTGCCAGCAGTTCCTCTATGAGGGGGGGAACAGATACGCAGTATTTT.

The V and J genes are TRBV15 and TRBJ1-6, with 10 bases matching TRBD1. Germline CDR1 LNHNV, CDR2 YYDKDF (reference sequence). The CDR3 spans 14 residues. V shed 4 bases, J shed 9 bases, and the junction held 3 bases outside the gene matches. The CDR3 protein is CATSIGTGASPLHF. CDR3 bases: TGTGCCACCAGCATCGGGACAGGGGCTTCACCCCTCCACTTT.

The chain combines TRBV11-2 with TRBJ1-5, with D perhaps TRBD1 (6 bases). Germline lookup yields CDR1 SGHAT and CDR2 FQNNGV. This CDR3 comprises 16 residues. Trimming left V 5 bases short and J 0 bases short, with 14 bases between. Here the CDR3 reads CASSPGGGYSNQPQHF. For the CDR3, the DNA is TGTGCCAGCAGCCCTGGGGGCGGATATAGCAATCAGCCCCAGCATTTT.

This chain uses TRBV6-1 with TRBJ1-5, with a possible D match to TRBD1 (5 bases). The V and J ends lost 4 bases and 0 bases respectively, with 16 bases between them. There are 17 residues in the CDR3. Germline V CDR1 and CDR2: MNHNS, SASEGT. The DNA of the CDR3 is TGTGCCAGCAGTGGGGTGGAGGGGTCGTATAGCAATCAGCCCCAGCATTTT. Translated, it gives CASSGVEGSYSNQPQHF.

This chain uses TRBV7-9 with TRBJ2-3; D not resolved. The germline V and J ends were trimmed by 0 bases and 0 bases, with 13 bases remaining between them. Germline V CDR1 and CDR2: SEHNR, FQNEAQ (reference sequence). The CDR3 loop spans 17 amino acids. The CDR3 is CASSLAGSISSTDTQYF. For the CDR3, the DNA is TGTGCCAGCAGCTTAGCTGGGTCTATAAGTAGCACAGATACGCAGTATTTT.

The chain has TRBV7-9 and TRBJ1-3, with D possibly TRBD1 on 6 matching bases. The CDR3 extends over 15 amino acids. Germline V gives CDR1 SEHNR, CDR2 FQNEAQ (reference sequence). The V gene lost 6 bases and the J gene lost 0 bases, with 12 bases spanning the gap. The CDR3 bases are TGTGCCAGCAGTACTGGGACAACCTCTGGAAACACCATATATTTT. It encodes CASSTGTTSGNTIYF.

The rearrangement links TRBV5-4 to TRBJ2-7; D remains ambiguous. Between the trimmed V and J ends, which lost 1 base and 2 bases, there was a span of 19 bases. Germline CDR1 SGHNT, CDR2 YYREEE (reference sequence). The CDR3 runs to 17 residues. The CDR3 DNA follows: TGTGCCAGCAGCTTGACTCTAGGGCTCTCTATCCCCTACGAGCAGTACTTC. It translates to CASSLTLGLSIPYEQYF.

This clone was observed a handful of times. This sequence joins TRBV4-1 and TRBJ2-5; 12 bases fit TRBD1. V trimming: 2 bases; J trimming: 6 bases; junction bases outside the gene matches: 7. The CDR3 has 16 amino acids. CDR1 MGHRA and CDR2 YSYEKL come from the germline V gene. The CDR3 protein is CASSQTGTGGRKTQYF. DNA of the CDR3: TGCGCCAGCAGCCAAACCGGGACAGGGGGCAGGAAGACCCAGTACTTC.

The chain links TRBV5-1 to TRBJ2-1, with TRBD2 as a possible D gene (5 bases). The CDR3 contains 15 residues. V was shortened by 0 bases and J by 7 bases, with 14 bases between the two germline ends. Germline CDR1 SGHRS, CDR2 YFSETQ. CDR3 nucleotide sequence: TGCGCCAGCAGCTTGGTACTAGTGGGTAGGAATGAGCAGTTCTTC. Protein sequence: CASSLVLVGRNEQFF.

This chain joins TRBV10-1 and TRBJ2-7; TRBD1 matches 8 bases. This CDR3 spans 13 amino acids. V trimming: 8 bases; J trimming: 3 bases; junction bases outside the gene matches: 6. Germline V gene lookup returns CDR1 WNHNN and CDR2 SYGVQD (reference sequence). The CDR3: CASSDRVGYEQYF. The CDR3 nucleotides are TGCGCCAGCTCGGACAGGGTAGGCTACGAGCAGTACTTC.

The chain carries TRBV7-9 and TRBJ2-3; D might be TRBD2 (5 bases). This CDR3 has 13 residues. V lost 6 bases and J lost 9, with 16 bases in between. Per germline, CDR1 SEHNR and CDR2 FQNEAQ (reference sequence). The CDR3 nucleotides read TGTGCCAGCAGTCTTTCGGGGTCCGAGACGCAGTATTTT. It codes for CASSLSGSETQYF.

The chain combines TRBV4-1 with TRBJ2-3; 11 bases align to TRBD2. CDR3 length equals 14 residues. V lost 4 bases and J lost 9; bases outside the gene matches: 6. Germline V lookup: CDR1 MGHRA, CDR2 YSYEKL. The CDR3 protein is CASSPGTSGGTQYF. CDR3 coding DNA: TGCGCCAGCAGCCCGGGGACTAGCGGTGGAACGCAGTATTTT.

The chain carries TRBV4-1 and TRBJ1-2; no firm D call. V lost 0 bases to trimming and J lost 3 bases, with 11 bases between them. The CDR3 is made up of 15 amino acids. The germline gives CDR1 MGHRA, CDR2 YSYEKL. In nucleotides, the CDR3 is TGCGCCAGCAGCCAAGAAGATCAGGTTTACTATGGCTACACCTTC. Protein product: CASSQEDQVYYGYTF.

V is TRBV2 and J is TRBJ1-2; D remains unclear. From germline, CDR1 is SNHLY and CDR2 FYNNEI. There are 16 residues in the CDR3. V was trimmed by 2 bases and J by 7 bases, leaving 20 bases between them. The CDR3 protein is CASSESGPAGEAGYTF. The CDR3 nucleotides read TGTGCCAGCAGTGAATCTGGACCCGCCGGGGAGGCTGGCTACACCTTC.

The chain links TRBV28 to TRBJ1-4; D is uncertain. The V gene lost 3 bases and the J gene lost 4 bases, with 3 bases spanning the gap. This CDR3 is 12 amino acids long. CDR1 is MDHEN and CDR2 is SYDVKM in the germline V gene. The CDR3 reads CASSFGNEKLFF. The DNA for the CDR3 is TGTGCCAGCAGTTTCGGTAATGAAAAACTGTTTTTT.

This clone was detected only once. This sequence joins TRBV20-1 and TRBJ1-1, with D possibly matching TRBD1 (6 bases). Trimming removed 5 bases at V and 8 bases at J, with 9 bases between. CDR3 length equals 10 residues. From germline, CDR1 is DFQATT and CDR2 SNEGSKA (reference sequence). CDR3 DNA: TGCAGTGCTTTGGACAGAGAAGCTTTCTTT. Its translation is CSALDREAFF.

CDR3 protein: CASSFNYLVYNEQFF. CDR3 in DNA: TGTGCCAGCAGCTTTAACTATCTCGTATACAATGAGCAGTTCTTC. The genes are TRBV7-2 and TRBJ2-1; D is ambiguous. Germline loops: CDR1 SGHTA, CDR2 FQGNSA. The CDR3 contains 15 residues. V was pared by 3 bases and J by 4 bases, with 13 bases between.

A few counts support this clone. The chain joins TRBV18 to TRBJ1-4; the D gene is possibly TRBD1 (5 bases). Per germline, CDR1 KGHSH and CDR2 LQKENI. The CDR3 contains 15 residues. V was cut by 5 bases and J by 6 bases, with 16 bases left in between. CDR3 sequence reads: CASSTSGTADEKLFF. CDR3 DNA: TGTGCCAGCTCAACTTCCGGGACGGCCGATGAAAAACTGTTTTTT.

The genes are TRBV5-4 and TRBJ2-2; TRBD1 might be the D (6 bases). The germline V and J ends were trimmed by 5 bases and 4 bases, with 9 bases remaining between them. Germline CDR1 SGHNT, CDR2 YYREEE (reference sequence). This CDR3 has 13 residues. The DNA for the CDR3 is TGTGCCAGCAGTTACAGGGTCACCGGGGAGCTGTTTTTT. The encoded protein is CASSYRVTGELFF.

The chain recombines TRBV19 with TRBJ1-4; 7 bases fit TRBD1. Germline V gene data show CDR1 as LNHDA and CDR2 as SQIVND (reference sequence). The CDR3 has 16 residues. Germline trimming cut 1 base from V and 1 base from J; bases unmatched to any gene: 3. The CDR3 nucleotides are TGTGCCAGTAGTATAGGAGGGGGCAGAACTAATGAAAAACTGTTTTTT. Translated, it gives CASSIGGGRTNEKLFF.

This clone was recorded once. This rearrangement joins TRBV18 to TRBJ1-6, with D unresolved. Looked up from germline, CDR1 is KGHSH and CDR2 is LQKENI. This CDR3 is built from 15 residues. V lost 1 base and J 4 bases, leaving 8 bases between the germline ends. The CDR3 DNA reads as TGTGCCAGCTCACCACGGGAGAGTTATAATTCACCCCTCCACTTT. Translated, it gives CASSPRESYNSPLHF. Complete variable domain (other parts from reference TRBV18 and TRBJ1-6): NAGVMQNPRHLVRRRGQEARLRCSPMKGHSHVYWYRQLPEEGLKFMVYLQKENIIDESGMPKERFSAEFPKEGPSILRIQQVVRGDSAAYFCASSPRESYNSPLHFGNGTRLTVT.

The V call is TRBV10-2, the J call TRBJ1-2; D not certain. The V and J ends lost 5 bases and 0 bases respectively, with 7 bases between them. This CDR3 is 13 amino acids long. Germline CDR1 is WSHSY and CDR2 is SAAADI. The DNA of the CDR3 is TGCGCCAGCAGTCCAGGACCTAACTATGGCTACACCTTC. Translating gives CASSPGPNYGYTF.

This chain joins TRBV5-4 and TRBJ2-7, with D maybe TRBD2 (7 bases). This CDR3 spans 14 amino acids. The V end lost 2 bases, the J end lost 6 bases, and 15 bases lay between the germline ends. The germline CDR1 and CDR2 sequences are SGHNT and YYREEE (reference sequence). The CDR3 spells CASSFGGRAGEQYF. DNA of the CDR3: TGTGCCAGCAGCTTCGGGGGGCGGGCCGGCGAGCAGTACTTC.

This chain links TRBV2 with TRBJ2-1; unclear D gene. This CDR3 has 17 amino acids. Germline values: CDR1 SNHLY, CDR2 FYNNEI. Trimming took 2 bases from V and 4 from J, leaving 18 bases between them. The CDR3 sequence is CASSEPPVPPKYNEQFF. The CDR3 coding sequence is TGTGCCAGCAGTGAACCCCCGGTGCCGCCTAAATACAATGAGCAGTTCTTC.

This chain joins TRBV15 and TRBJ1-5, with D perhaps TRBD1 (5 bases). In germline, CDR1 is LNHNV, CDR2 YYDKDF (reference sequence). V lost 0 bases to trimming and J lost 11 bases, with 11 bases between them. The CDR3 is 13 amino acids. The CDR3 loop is CATSRDTGSAQHF. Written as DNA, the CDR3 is TGTGCCACCAGCAGAGATACAGGCTCGGCCCAGCATTTT.